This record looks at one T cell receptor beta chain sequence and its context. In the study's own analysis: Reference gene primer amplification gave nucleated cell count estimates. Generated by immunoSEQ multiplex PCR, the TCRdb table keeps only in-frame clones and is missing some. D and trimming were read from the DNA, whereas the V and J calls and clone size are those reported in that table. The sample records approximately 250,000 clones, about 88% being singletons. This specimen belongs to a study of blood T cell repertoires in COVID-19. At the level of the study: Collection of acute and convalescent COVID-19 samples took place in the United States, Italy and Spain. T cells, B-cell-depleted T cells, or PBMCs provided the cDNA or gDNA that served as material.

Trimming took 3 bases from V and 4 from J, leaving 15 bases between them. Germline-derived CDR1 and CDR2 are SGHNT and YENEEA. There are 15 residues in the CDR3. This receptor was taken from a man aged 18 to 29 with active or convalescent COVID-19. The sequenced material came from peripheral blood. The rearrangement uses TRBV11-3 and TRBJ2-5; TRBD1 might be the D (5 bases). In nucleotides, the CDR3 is TGTGCCAGCAGCTTGGGTGGGGCTGAAACAGAGACCCAGTACTTC. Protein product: CASSLGGAETETQYF.